Reported below is one T cell receptor beta chain. This sample stems from a study of cytomegalovirus exposure and HLA in healthy donors. Using immunoSEQ multiplex PCR, the repertoire was profiled, and TCRdb retains in-frame clones only, with some absent. The table records hundreds of thousands of clones, about 90% of them present only once. Donors came from a validation cohort of 95 to 150 subjects, distinct from the first 666-subject cohort. This TCR was recovered from a man in his late teens or twenties in good health and CMV-seropositive. Sequencing was performed on PBMCs.

The CDR3 spells CASSHRVGGHETQYF. In nucleotides, the CDR3 is TGTGCCAGCAGCCACAGGGTGGGCGGCCACGAGACCCAGTACTTC. The J gene is TRBJ2-5, the V gene TRBV6-5, with D possibly TRBD1 on 6 matching bases. Germline loops: CDR1 MNHEY, CDR2 SVGAGI. CDR3 length: 15 amino acids. V dropped 6 bases and J dropped 5 bases, with 19 bases sitting between them.